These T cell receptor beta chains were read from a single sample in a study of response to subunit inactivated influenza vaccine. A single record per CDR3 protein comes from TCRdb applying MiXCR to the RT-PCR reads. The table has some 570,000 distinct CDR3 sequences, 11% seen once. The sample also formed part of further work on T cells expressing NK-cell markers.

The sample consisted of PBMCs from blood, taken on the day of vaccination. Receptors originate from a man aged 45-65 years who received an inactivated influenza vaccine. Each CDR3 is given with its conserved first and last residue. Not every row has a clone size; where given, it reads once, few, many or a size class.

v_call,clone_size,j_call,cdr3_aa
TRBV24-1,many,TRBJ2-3,CATSDSRRALYTDTQYF
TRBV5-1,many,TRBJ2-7,CASIPVAGDLYEQYF
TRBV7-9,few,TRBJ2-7,CASSTGFYEQYF
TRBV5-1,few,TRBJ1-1,CASSLERGRTEAFF
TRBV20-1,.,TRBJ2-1,CSARDPGGGSSYNEQFF
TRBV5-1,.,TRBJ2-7,CASSPGGGTKYEQSF
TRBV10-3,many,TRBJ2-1,CAISGGGQNNEQFF
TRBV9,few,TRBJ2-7,CASSVAGTGVDEQYF
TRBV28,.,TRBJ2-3,CASSSRVSGGARDTQYF
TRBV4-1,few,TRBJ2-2,CASSQLGTSNTGELFF
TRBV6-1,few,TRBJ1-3,CASNPTGARNTIYF
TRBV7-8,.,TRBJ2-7,CASTSRWGGKYEQYF
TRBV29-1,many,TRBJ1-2,CSVVAGVYGYTF
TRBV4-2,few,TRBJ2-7,CASSQDTGTSPTYEQYF
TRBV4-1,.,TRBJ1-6,CASSQGINRGRSPLHF
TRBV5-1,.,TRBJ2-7,CASSPLDGGTYEQYF
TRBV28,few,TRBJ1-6,CASFTGPGNSPLHF
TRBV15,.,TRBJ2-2,CATSRELPGSLVTGELFF
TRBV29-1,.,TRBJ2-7,CSVEGGPPTYEQYF
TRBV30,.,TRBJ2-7,CASTGGKTYYEQYF
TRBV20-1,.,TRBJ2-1,CSASGGANEQFF
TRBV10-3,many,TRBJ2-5,CAISGTGQETQYF
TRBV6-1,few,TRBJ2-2,CASSERRTGGPGELFF
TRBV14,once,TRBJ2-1,CASSRTRGYNEQFF
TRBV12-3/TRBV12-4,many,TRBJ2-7,CASSLLGGEQYF
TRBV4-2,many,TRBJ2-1,CASSQDQLNEQFF
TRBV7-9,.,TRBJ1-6,CASNMGQINSPLHF
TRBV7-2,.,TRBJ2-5,CASSLGDRRYYQETQYF
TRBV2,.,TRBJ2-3,CASSKGLAGVDTQYF
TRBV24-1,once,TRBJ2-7,CATSDFNGYEQYF
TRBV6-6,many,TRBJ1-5,CASSLRGQQPQHF
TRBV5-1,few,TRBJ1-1,CASNWVGGESEAFF
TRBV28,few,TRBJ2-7,CASRGPFGTSGGVAYEQYF
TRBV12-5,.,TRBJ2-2,CASGLGTQNTGELFF
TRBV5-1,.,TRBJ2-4,CASRESWGAIIQYF
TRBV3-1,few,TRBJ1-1,CASSQAPGVAFF